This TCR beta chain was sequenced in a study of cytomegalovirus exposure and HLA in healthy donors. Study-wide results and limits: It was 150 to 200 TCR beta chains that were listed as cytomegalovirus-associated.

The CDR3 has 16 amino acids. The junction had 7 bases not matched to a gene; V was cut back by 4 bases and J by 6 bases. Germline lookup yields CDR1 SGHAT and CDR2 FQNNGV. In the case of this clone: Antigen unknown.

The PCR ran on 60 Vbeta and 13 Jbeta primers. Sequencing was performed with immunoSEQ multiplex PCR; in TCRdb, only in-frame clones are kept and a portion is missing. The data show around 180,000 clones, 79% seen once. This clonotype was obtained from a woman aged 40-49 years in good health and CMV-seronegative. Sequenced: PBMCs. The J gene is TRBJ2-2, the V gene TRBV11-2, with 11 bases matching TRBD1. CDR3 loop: CASSWDRGAVAGELFF. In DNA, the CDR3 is TGTGCCAGCAGCTGGGACAGGGGGGCGGTTGCCGGGGAGCTGTTTTTT.